This TCR beta chain derives from a study of T cells in Graves' hyperthyroidism and ophthalmopathy. General study findings and limits: The model foresaw ophthalmopathy a median around 6 months prior to onset. Blood also carried most thyroid clonotypes expanded above 0.001. The authors' 13 V-J model separated ophthalmopathy from stable hyperthyroidism.

This clonotype occurred many times. Antigen specificity is unknown. TCR beta CDR3 regions were amplified from RNA transcripts. With the HTBI primer set, the TCR CDR3 went through a first round of RT-PCR. TCRdb re-called the multiplex PCR reads through MiXCR, storing one row per CDR3 protein. The table lists hundreds of thousands of distinct CDR3 sequences, about 19% of them singletons. A patient was excluded if there was uncontrolled infection, other autoimmune disease, pregnancy or lactation. The clonotype was recovered from a woman aged 50 to 60 with Graves' hyperthyroidism that later progressed to Graves' ophthalmopathy. Sequencing was done on a sample of blood.

CDR3 region: CASSSGTGVEKLFF. In nucleotides, the CDR3 is TGTGCCAGCTCGTCCGGGACAGGGGTTGAAAAACTGTTTTTT. The chain carries TRBV18 and TRBJ1-4; 10 bases are shared with TRBD1. The V segment lost 6 bases and the J segment 7 bases; nucleotides outside the gene matches: 5. The CDR3 loop spans 14 amino acids. Germline V gives CDR1 KGHSH, CDR2 LQKENI.